The 29 T cell receptor beta chains presented below share a single source sample, sequenced in a study of vaccination and CD4 T cells after COVID-19. MiXCR, run by TCRdb on the PCR reads, gives a single entry per CDR3 protein. The sample records tens of thousands of distinct CDR3 sequences, under 60% being singletons. The sequences come from CD4+ T cells from blood, collected before SARS-CoV-2 vaccination. Every receptor here comes from a human donor who had recovered from COVID-19.

The chain uses TRBV4-1 and TRBJ1-1; 11 bases agree with TRBD1. The germline CDR1 and CDR2 sequences are MGHRA and YSYEKL. The CDR3 extends over 15 amino acids. Losses at the gene ends were 4 bases for V and 4 bases for J; bases not matched to a gene: 5. The CDR3 nucleotides are TGCGCCAGCAGCCCGGGACAGGGGGGTGGCACTGAAGCTTTCTTT. The encoded protein is CASSPGQGGGTEAFF.

This chain links TRBV20-1 with TRBJ2-5; 12 bases map to TRBD2. The CDR3 length is 14 residues. The germline V gene encodes CDR1 DFQATT and CDR2 SNEGSKA (reference sequence). The trim removed 3 bases at V and 1 base at J, leaving 0 bases unmatched. CDR3 bases: TGCAGTGCTAGGACTAGCGGGAGCCAAGAGACCCAGTACTTC. This sequence encodes CSARTSGSQETQYF.

V is TRBV25-1 and J is TRBJ2-1; 11 nucleotides align to TRBD1. Germline V gives CDR1 MGHDK, CDR2 SYGVNS. V shed 2 bases and J 8 bases; nucleotides not matched to a gene: 14. The CDR3 sequence is 18 residues long. CDR3 coding DNA: TGTGCCAGCAGTGAAACCTTAGGACAGGGGGCTTCCAAGGATGAGCAGTTCTTC. Translating gives CASSETLGQGASKDEQFF.

In this sample, this clonotype turned up a few times. V gene TRBV7-2 combines with J gene TRBJ1-2; a weak D match, TRBD1 (5 bases). V gave up 5 bases and J gave up 6 bases, with 13 bases separating them. This CDR3 is built from 13 residues. The V gene's germline CDR1 is SGHTA and CDR2 FQGNSA. The CDR3 loop reads CASSPPGGNGYTF. The DNA of the CDR3 is TGTGCCAGCAGCCCCCCGGGGGGGAATGGCTACACCTTC.

The chain has TRBV20-1 and TRBJ1-5; 7 bases line up with TRBD1. After removal of 4 bases from V and 5 bases from J, the junction contained 5 bases not matched to a gene. Germline CDR1 DFQATT, CDR2 SNEGSKA (reference sequence). The CDR3 consists of 13 residues. CDR3 DNA sequence: TGCAGTGCTACGAACCAGGGGGATCAGCCCCAGCATTTT. Its translation: CSATNQGDQPQHF.

A single count supports this clonotype. This sequence joins TRBV7-2 and TRBJ1-1; 7 bases match TRBD1. CDR3 length: 14 amino acids. Germline CDR1 and CDR2: SGHTA and FQGNSA. The J segment lost 7 bases and the V segment lost 4 bases, leaving 9 bases of the junction unmatched. CDR3 amino acids: CASSSQGRGDEAFF. CDR3 DNA: TGTGCCAGCAGCTCACAGGGGAGAGGGGATGAAGCTTTCTTT.

This chain links TRBV24-1 with TRBJ2-1; 7 bases map to TRBD1. V trimming: 2 bases; J trimming: 8 bases; junction bases outside the gene matches: 8. CDR1 is KGHDR and CDR2 is SFDVKD in the germline V gene. The CDR3 runs 15 residues. In nucleotides, the CDR3 is TGTGCCACCAGTGATTCCCGGACAGGTAGTCATGAGCAGTTCTTC. Translated: CATSDSRTGSHEQFF.

The chain is built from TRBV27 and TRBJ1-6, with D uncertain. Looked up from germline, CDR1 is MNHEY and CDR2 is SMNVEV (reference sequence). The CDR3 has 15 amino acids. The V and J ends lost 8 bases and 3 bases respectively, with 14 bases between them. The CDR3 nucleotides are TGTGCCAGCCACGGTCGGGGAATCTATAATTCACCCCTCCACTTT. Encoded protein: CASHGRGIYNSPLHF.

This clonotype appeared once. The chain employs TRBV20-1 and TRBJ2-1, with TRBD2 identical over 7 bases. Trimming at V came to 0 bases and at J to 4 bases, leaving 6 bases not matched to a gene. This CDR3 is built from 15 residues. The V gene's germline CDR1 is DFQATT and CDR2 SNEGSKA (reference sequence). Here the CDR3 reads CSARDGGSFYNEQFF. The CDR3 DNA follows: TGCAGTGCTAGAGATGGCGGGAGCTTTTACAATGAGCAGTTCTTC.

The chain is built from TRBV20-1 and TRBJ2-3; 8 nucleotides match TRBD2. This CDR3 is built from 18 residues. In germline, CDR1 is DFQATT, CDR2 SNEGSKA (reference sequence). With V trimmed by 0 bases and J by 0 bases, 11 bases remained unmatched. The CDR3 here is CSARDRLAGLGSTDTQYF. The CDR3 bases are TGCAGTGCTAGAGATCGATTAGCGGGACTGGGTAGCACAGATACGCAGTATTTT.

This clonotype was counted between two and nine times. The V gene is TRBV24-1, the J gene TRBJ2-7; the D call may be TRBD1 or TRBD2 (5 bases each). This CDR3 region has 15 residues. V was shortened by 4 bases and J by 2 bases, with 14 bases between the two germline ends. The germline gives CDR1 KGHDR, CDR2 SFDVKD. CDR3 in amino acids: CATSDPGTSAYEQYF. CDR3 sequence (DNA): TGTGCCACCAGTGACCCCGGGACGTCGGCCTACGAGCAGTACTTC.

The chain joins TRBV20-1 to TRBJ2-1, with 10 bases fitting TRBD2. The CDR3 covers 14 residues. CDR1 is DFQATT and CDR2 is SNEGSKA in the germline V gene (reference sequence). The ends lost 6 bases at V and 4 bases at J; junction bases unmatched: 6. Here the CDR3 reads CSAKSSGGYNEQFF. For the CDR3, the DNA is TGCAGTGCCAAGTCTAGCGGGGGTTACAATGAGCAGTTCTTC.

The chain combines TRBV28 with TRBJ2-2; the match to TRBD1 covers 7 bases. This CDR3 is built from 15 residues. V lost 6 bases, J lost 7 bases, and 11 bases stayed unmatched. The V gene's germline CDR1 is MDHEN and CDR2 SYDVKM. The CDR3 sequence is CASRPDTGAGGELFF. The CDR3 nucleotides are TGTGCCAGCAGACCGGACACAGGGGCTGGCGGGGAGCTGTTTTTT.

The V gene is TRBV7-2, the J gene TRBJ2-1, with D perhaps matching TRBD1 (6 bases). Between the trimmed V and J ends, which lost 1 base and 6 bases, there was a span of 16 bases. CDR3 size: 16 residues. Germline CDR1 is SGHTA and CDR2 is FQGNSA. CDR3 nucleotide sequence: TGTGCCAGCAGCTTAGATCCCCCCAAGACAGGCAATGAGCAGTTCTTC. Translation gives CASSLDPPKTGNEQFF. The variable domain in full, completed from reference TRBV7-2 and TRBJ2-1, reads GAGVSQSPSNKVTEKGKDVELRCDPISGHTALYWYRQSLGQGLEFLIYFQGNSAPDKSGLPSDRFSAERTGGSVSTLTIQRTQQEDSAVYLCASSLDPPKTGNEQFFGPGTRLTVL.

This clonotype showed up just a few times. This chain uses TRBV20-1 with TRBJ2-3; the match to TRBD2 covers 7 bases. With V trimmed by 6 bases and J by 6 bases, 9 bases remained unmatched. Germline values: CDR1 DFQATT, CDR2 SNEGSKA (reference sequence). This CDR3 has 13 amino acids. Here the CDR3 DNA reads TGCAGTGCCCTACCTAGCGGCGTCGATACGCAGTATTTT. It specifies CSALPSGVDTQYF.

CDR3 DNA sequence: TGTGCCAGCAGTTTGGACAGTGCCTCCTACGAGCAGTACTTC. Translation: CASSLDSASYEQYF. The rearrangement joins TRBV2 to TRBJ2-7; D might be TRBD1 (6 bases). V shed 5 bases and J shed 0 bases, with 11 bases lying between them. The CDR3 is 14 amino acids. Germline V lookup: CDR1 SNHLY, CDR2 FYNNEI. The full variable domain, its missing parts supplied by reference TRBV2 and TRBJ2-7, is EPEVTQTPSHQVTQMGQEVILRCVPISNHLYFYWYRQILGQKVEFLVSFYNNEISEKSEIFDDQFSVERPDGSNFTLKIRSTKLEDSAMYFCASSLDSASYEQYFGPGTRLTVT.

This clonotype was seen once. This chain uses TRBV7-9 with TRBJ1-1; D remains unclear. The CDR3 covers 15 residues. The germline gives CDR1 SEHNR, CDR2 FQNEAQ (reference sequence). Trimming removed 2 bases from V and 6 bases from J, with 16 bases in between. In DNA, the CDR3 is TGTGCCAGCAGCTTACGCCCAGCAAAGGACGCTGAAGCTTTCTTT. It translates to CASSLRPAKDAEAFF.

The chain has TRBV6-2 or TRBV6-3 and TRBJ2-1, with TRBD2 matching 16 bases. The trim removed 2 bases at V and 12 bases at J, leaving 4 bases unmatched. Germline CDR1 reads MNHEY; CDR2 reads SVGEGT. There are 15 residues in the CDR3. The CDR3 spells CASSYPGTSGRGQFF. The CDR3 DNA is TGTGCCAGCAGTTACCCCGGGACTAGCGGGAGGGGGCAGTTCTTC.

The chain carries TRBV20-1 and TRBJ2-7; TRBD1 matches 8 bases. CDR1 is DFQATT, CDR2 SNEGSKA, per germline (reference sequence). CDR3 length equals 16 residues. V lost 6 bases to trimming and J lost 0 bases; unmatched junction nucleotides: 13. The CDR3 loop reads CSAPNAGDRSSYEQYF. CDR3 sequence (DNA): TGCAGTGCCCCAAACGCCGGGGACAGGTCCTCCTACGAGCAGTACTTC.

This chain's CDR3 is CASSLQGSAGGYTF. As DNA, the CDR3 is TGTGCCAGCAGCCTACAGGGAAGTGCTGGTGGCTACACCTTC. The rearrangement links TRBV6-2 or TRBV6-3 to TRBJ1-2; perhaps TRBD1 as D (6 bases). The V gene's germline CDR1 is MNHEY and CDR2 SVGEGT. The CDR3 has 14 amino acids. The V gene lost 6 bases and the J gene lost 7 bases, with 18 bases spanning the gap.

The V gene is TRBV6-2 or TRBV6-3, the J gene TRBJ2-2; 8 nucleotides agree with TRBD1. There are 14 residues in the CDR3. The V gene end was trimmed by 6 bases and the J gene end by 3 bases; junction bases not matched to a gene: 3. Germline V CDR1 and CDR2: MNHEY, SVGEGT. For the CDR3, the DNA is TGTGCCAGCAGGCAACAGGGGGACACCGGGGAGCTGTTTTTT. This codes for CASRQQGDTGELFF.

This clonotype was seen more than once but under ten times. This sequence joins TRBV20-1 and TRBJ2-3; the D gene is possibly TRBD1 (5 bases). Germline CDR1 DFQATT, CDR2 SNEGSKA (reference sequence). Trimming pared 2 bases from V and 12 bases from J, leaving 18 bases between. The length of the CDR3 is 13 residues. The CDR3 nucleotides read TGCAGTGCTAGATCCCAGGACACCCAGGCCCAGTATTTT. Translated, it gives CSARSQDTQAQYF.

In its sample, this clonotype was seen a few times. The J gene is TRBJ2-5, the V gene TRBV7-8; D ambiguous. The CDR3 runs 16 residues. V gave up 1 base and J gave up 0 bases, with 12 bases separating them. Per the germline V gene, CDR1 is SGHVS and CDR2 is FQNEAQ. DNA of the CDR3: TGTGCCAGCAGCTTAGACCAATCCCCTTACCAAGAGACCCAGTACTTC. This sequence encodes CASSLDQSPYQETQYF.

V is TRBV18 and J is TRBJ1-5; TRBD1 matches 8 bases. The CDR3 loop spans 14 amino acids. Trimming at V came to 3 bases and at J to 4 bases, leaving 2 bases not matched to a gene. Germline assignment: CDR1 KGHSH and CDR2 LQKENI. The CDR3 bases are TGTGCCAGCTCACCGGGGACAGGAAATCAGCCCCAGCATTTT. Amino acid sequence: CASSPGTGNQPQHF.

The V and J genes are TRBV7-8 and TRBJ1-1; the D gene is possibly TRBD1 (6 bases). From germline, CDR1 is SGHVS and CDR2 FQNEAQ. The V gene lost 5 bases and the J gene lost 6 bases, with 16 bases spanning the gap. The CDR3 sequence is 14 residues long. CDR3 sequence reads: CASSRGPAGPEAFF. CDR3 sequence (DNA): TGTGCCAGCAGCCGGGGGCCAGCCGGTCCTGAAGCTTTCTTT. Filled out from reference TRBV7-8 and TRBJ1-1, the complete variable domain reads GAGVSQSPRYKVAKRGQDVALRCDPISGHVSLFWYQQALGQGPEFLTYFQNEAQLDKSGLPSDRFFAERPEGSVSTLKIQRTQQEDSAVYLCASSRGPAGPEAFFGQGTRLTVV.

This clonotype has more than one count but fewer than ten. The V and J genes are TRBV20-1 and TRBJ2-2; the match to TRBD1 covers 7 bases. V dropped 0 bases and J dropped 2; count of bases not matched to a gene: 6. This CDR3 region has 16 residues. The germline CDR1 and CDR2 sequences are DFQATT and SNEGSKA (reference sequence). CDR3 sequence: CSARDRGQSNTGELFF. CDR3 nucleotide sequence: TGCAGTGCTAGAGATAGGGGACAGTCAAACACCGGGGAGCTGTTTTTT.

The genes are TRBV7-9 and TRBJ2-4; TRBD1 agrees at 9 bases. V was clipped by 4 bases and J by 0 bases; unmatched bases: 13. Germline lookup yields CDR1 SEHNR and CDR2 FQNEAQ (reference sequence). The CDR3 contains 19 residues. CDR3 residues: CASSYGQGKRNLAKNIQYF. Written as DNA, the CDR3 is TGTGCCAGCAGCTACGGACAGGGGAAGCGAAATCTAGCCAAAAACATTCAGTACTTC.

This sequence joins TRBV28 and TRBJ2-7; D may be TRBD2 (6 bases). Germline CDR1 MDHEN, CDR2 SYDVKM. Trimming took 2 bases from V and 3 from J, leaving 11 bases between them. This CDR3 region has 14 residues. In nucleotides, the CDR3 is TGTGCCAGCAGTTTAGCGGGAATGAGCTACGAGCAGTACTTC. It translates to CASSLAGMSYEQYF.

This chain connects TRBV18 to TRBJ2-5; TRBD1 aligns across 7 bases. Germline V lookup: CDR1 KGHSH, CDR2 LQKENI. With V trimmed by 3 bases and J by 1 base, 2 bases remained unmatched. The CDR3 contains 14 residues. CDR3 in amino acids: CASSPGQVQETQYF. The CDR3, as DNA: TGTGCCAGCTCACCCGGACAGGTCCAAGAGACCCAGTACTTC.